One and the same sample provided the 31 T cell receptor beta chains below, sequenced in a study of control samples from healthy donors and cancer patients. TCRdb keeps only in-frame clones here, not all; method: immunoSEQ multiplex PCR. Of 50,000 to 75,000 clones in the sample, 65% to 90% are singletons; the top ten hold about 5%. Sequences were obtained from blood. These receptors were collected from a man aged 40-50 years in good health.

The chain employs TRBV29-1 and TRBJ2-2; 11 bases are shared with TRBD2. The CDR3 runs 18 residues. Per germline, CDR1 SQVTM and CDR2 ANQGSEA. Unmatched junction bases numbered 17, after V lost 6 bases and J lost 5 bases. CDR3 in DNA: TGCAGCGTCTCCGTGCGGCTAGCGGGAGGAGTGTCGACCGGGGAGCTGTTTTTT. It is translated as CSVSVRLAGGVSTGELFF.

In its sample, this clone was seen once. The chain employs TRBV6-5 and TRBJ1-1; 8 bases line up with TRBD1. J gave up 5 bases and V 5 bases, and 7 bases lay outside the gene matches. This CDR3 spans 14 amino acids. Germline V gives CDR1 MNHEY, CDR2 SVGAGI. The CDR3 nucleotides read TGTGCCAGCAGTCCTGACAGGGGTACAACTGAAGCTTTCTTT. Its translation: CASSPDRGTTEAFF.

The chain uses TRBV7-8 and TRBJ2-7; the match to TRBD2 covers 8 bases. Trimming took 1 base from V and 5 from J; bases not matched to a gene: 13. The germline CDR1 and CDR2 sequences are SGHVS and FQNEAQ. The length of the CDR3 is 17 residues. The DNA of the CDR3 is TGTGCCAGCAGCTTAGATTATATCGGGAGGGCGAAGAACGAGCAGTACTTC. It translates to CASSLDYIGRAKNEQYF.

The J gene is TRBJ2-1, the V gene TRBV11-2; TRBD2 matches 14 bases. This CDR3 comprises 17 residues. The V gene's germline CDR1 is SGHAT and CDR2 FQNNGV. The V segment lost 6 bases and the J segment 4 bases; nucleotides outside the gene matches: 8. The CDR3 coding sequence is TGTGCCAGCAGAGGAGCCGGGACTAGCGGGGGATACAATGAGCAGTTCTTC. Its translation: CASRGAGTSGGYNEQFF. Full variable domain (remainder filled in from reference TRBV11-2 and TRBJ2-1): EAGVAQSPRYKIIEKRQSVAFWCNPISGHATLYWYQQILGQGPKLLIQFQNNGVVDDSQLPKDRFSAERLKGVDSTLKIQPAKLEDSAVYLCASRGAGTSGGYNEQFFGPGTRLTVL.

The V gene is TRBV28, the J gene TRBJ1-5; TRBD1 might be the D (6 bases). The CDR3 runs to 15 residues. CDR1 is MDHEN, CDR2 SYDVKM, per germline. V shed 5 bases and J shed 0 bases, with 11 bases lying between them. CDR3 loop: CASSIRQVSNQPQHF. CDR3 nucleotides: TGTGCCAGCAGTATACGACAGGTTAGCAATCAGCCCCAGCATTTT. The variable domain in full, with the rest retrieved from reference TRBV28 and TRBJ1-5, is DVKVTQSSRYLVKRTGEKVFLECVQDMDHENMFWYRQDPGLGLRLIYFSYDVKMKEKGDIPEGYSVSREKKERFSLILESASTNQTSMYLCASSIRQVSNQPQHFGDGTRLSIL.

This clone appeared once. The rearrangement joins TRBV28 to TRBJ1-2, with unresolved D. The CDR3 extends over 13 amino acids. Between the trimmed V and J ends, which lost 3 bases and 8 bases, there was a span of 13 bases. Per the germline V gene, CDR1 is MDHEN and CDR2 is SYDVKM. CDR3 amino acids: CASSLDWLSGYTF. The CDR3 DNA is TGTGCCAGCAGTTTGGACTGGCTTAGCGGCTACACCTTC.

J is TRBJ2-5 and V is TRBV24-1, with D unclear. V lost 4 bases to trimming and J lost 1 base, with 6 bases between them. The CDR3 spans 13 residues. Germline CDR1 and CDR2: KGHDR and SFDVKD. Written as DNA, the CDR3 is TGTGCCACCAGTGACGGTTTCCAAGAGACCCAGTACTTC. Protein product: CATSDGFQETQYF.

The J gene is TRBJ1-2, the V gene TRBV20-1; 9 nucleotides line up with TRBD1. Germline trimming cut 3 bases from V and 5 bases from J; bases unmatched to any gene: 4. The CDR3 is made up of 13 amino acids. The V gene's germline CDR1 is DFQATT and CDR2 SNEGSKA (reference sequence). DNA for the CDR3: TGCAGTGCTAGTGGACAGGGGAAGTATGGCTACACCTTC. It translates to CSASGQGKYGYTF.

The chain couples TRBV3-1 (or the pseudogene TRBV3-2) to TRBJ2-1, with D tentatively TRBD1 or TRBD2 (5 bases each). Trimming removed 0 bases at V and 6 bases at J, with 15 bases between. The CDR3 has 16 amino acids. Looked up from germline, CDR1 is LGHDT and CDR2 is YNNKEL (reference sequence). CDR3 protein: CASSQDTGPSANEQFF. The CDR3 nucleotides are TGTGCCAGCAGCCAAGATACGGGACCCTCCGCCAATGAGCAGTTCTTC.

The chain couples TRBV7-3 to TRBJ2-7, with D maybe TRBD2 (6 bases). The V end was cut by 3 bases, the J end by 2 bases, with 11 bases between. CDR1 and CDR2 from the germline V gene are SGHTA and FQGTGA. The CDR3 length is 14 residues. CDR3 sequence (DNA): TGTGCCAGCAGCTTGGGAGGTCCCCCCTACGAGCAGTACTTC. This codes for CASSLGGPPYEQYF. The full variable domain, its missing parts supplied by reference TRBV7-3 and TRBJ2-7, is GAGVSQTPSNKVTEKGKYVELRCDPISGHTALYWYRQSLGQGPEFLIYFQGTGAADDSGLPNDRFFAVRPEGSVSTLKIQRTERGDSAVYLCASSLGGPPYEQYFGPGTRLTVT.

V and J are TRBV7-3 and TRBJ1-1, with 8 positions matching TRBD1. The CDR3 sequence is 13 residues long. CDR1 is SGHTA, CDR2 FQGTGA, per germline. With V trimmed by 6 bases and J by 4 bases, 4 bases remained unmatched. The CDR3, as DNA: TGTGCCAGCAGTACTACAGGGGGCACTGAAGCTTTCTTT. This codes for CASSTTGGTEAFF.

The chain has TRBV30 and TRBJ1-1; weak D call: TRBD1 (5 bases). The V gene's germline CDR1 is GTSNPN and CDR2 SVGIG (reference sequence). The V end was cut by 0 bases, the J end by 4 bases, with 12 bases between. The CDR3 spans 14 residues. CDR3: CAWSVRGGSTEAFF. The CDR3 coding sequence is TGTGCCTGGAGTGTACGTGGGGGGAGCACTGAAGCTTTCTTT.

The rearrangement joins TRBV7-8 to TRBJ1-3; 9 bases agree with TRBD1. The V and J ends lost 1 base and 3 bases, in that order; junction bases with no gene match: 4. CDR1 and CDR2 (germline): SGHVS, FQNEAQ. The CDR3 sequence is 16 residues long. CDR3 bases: TGTGCCAGCAGCTTAGTCGGGACAGGGAGTGGAAACACCATATATTTT. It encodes CASSLVGTGSGNTIYF. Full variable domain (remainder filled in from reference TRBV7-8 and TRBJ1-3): GAGVSQSPRYKVAKRGQDVALRCDPISGHVSLFWYQQALGQGPEFLTYFQNEAQLDKSGLPSDRFFAERPEGSVSTLKIQRTQQEDSAVYLCASSLVGTGSGNTIYFGEGSWLTVV.

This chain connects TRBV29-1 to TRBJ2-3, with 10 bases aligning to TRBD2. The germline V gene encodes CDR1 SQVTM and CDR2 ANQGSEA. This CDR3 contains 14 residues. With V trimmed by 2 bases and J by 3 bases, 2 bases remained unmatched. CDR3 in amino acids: CSVESGRGTDTQYF. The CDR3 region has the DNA TGCAGCGTTGAAAGCGGGAGGGGGACAGATACGCAGTATTTT.

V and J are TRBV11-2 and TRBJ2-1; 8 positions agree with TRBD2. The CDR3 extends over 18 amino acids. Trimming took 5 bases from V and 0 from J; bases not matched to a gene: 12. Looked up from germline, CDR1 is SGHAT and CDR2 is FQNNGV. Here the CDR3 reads CASSLIRTSWSSYNEQFF. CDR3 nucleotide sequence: TGTGCCAGCAGCCTCATACGGACTAGCTGGAGCTCCTACAATGAGCAGTTCTTC.

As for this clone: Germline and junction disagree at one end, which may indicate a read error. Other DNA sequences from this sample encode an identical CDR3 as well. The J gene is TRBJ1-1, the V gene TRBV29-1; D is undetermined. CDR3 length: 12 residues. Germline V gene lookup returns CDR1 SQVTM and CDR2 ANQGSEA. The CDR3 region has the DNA TGCAGCGTTGAAATAGCCGGGTCCGAAGCCTTCTTT. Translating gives CSVEIAGSEAFF.

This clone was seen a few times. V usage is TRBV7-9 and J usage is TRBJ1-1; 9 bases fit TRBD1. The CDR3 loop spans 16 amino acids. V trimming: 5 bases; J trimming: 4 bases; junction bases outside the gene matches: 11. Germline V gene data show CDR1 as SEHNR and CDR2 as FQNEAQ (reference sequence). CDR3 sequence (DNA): TGTGCCAGCAGCCCCGGACAAGGGACAGGGACCACTGAAGCTTTCTTT. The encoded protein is CASSPGQGTGTTEAFF. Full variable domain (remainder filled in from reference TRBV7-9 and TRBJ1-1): DTGVSQNPRHKITKRGQNVTFRCDPISEHNRLYWYRQTLGQGPEFLTYFQNEAQLEKSRLLSDRFSAERPKGSFSTLEIQRTEQGDSAMYLCASSPGQGTGTTEAFFGQGTRLTVV.

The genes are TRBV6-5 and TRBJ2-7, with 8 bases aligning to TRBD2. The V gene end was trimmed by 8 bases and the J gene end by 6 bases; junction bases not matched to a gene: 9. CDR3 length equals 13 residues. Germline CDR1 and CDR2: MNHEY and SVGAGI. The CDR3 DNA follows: TGTGCCAGCTCCGGGACTAGTCTCGGCGAGCAGTACTTC. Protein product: CASSGTSLGEQYF.

In DNA form, the CDR3 reads TGCAGTGCTCCCGGTTCTTATGGCTACACCTTC. This codes for CSAPGSYGYTF. This chain connects TRBV20-1 to TRBJ1-2; no firm D call. The germline V and J ends were trimmed by 5 bases and 5 bases, with 9 bases remaining between them. Germline V lookup: CDR1 DFQATT, CDR2 SNEGSKA (reference sequence). CDR3 length: 11 amino acids.

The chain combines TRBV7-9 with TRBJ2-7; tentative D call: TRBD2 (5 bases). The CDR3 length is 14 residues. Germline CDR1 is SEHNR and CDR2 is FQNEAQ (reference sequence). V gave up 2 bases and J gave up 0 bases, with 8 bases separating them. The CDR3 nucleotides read TGTGCCAGCAGCTTAATAGGAGGCTCCTACGAGCAGTACTTC. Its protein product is CASSLIGGSYEQYF.

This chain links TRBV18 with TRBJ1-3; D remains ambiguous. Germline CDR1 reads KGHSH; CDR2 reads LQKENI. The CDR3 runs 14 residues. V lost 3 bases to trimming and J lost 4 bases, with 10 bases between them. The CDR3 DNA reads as TGTGCCAGCTCACCCGGAGCCCCCGGAAACACCATATATTTT. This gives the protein CASSPGAPGNTIYF.

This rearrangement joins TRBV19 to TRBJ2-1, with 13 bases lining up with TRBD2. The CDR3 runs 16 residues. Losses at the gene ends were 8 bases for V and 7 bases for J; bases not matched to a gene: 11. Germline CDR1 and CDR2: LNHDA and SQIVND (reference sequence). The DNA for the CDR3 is TGTGCCAGTGGGGGTGTCAGGACTAGCGGGGGAAATGAGCAGTTCTTC. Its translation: CASGGVRTSGGNEQFF.

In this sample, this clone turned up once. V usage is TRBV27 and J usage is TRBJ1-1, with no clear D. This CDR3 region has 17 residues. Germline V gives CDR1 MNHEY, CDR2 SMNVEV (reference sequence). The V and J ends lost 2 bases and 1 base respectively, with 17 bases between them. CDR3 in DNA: TGTGCCAGCAGTTTAAGAGCCAGCTCTCTGGAGAACACTGAAGCTTTCTTT. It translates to CASSLRASSLENTEAFF.

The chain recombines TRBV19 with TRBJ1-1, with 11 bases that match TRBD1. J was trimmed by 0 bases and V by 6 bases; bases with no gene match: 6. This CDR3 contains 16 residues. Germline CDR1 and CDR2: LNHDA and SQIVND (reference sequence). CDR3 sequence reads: CASSLGQGAVNTEAFF. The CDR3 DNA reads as TGTGCCAGTAGCCTCGGACAGGGGGCTGTGAACACTGAAGCTTTCTTT.

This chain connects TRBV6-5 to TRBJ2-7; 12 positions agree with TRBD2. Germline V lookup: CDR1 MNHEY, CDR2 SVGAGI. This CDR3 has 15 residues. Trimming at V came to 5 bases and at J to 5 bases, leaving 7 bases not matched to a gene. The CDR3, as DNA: TGTGCCAGCAGTAAATCTAGCGGGGGGGGAGACGAGCAGTACTTC. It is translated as CASSKSSGGGDEQYF.

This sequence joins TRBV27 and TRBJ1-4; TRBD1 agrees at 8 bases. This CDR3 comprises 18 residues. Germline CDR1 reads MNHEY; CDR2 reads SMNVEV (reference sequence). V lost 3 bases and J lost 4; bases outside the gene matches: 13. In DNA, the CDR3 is TGTGCCAGCAGTTTTAGGGGTGCAGGGGGCAAGCGTAATGAAAAACTGTTTTTT. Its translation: CASSFRGAGGKRNEKLFF. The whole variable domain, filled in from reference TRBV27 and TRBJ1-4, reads EAQVTQNPRYLITVTGKKLTVTCSQNMNHEYMSWYRQDPGLGLRQIYYSMNVEVTDKGDVPEGYKVSRKEKRNFPLILESPSPNQTSLYFCASSFRGAGGKRNEKLFFGSGTQLSVL.

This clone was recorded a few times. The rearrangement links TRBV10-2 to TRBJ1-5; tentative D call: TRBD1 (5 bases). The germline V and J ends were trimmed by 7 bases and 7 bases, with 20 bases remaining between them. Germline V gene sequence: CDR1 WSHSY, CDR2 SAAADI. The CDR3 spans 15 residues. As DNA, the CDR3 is TGCGCCAGCAACCTGAGTGGGGGGTTCGGACAGCCCCAGCATTTT. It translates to CASNLSGGFGQPQHF.

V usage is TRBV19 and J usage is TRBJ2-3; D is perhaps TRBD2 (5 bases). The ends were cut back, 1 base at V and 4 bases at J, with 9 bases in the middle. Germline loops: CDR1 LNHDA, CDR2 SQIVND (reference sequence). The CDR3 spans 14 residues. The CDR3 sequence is CASSIADGADTQYF. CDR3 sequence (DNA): TGTGCCAGTAGTATAGCGGACGGGGCAGATACGCAGTATTTT.

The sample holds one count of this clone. CDR3 bases: TGTGCCAGCAGCCCAGGGGTTTTCGGCAGGGGGACGGACGGCTACACCTTC. Its protein is CASSPGVFGRGTDGYTF. The V and J genes are TRBV11-2 and TRBJ1-2, with TRBD1 identical over 7 bases. This CDR3 is built from 17 residues. Germline-derived CDR1 and CDR2 are SGHAT and FQNNGV. V lost 5 bases to trimming and J lost 8 bases; unmatched junction nucleotides: 20.

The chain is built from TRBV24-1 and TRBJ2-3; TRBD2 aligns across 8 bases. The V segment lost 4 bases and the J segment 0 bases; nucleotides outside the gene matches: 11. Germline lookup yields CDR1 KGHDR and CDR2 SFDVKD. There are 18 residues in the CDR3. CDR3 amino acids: CATSDRGLEGISTDTQYF. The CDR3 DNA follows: TGTGCCACCAGTGACCGGGGACTAGAGGGAATCAGCACAGATACGCAGTATTTT.

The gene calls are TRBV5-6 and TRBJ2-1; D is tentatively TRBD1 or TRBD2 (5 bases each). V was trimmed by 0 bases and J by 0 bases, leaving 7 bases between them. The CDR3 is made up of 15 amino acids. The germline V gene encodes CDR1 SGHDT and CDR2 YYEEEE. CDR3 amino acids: CASSLGGSSYNEQFF. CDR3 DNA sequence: TGTGCCAGCAGCTTGGGGGGGAGCTCCTACAATGAGCAGTTCTTC.